These 25 T cell receptor beta chains came from one sample sequenced in a study of blood T cell repertoires in COVID-19. Assay used: immunoSEQ multiplex PCR; TCRdb lists only in-frame clones, some missing. The sample contains 95,000 to 120,000 clones, 60% to 85% of which appear only once. Material: peripheral blood. The receptor source for this set is a woman aged 35 to 49 with acute or convalescent COVID-19.

This clone has just one count. This chain connects TRBV12-5 to TRBJ1-4; D is uncertain. Germline V CDR1 and CDR2: LGHNT, FRNRAP. The V end was cut by 7 bases, the J end by 12 bases, with 12 bases between. This CDR3 has 11 amino acids. CDR3 bases: TGTGCTAGTGACCATAGGCGGGAACTGTTTTTT. It yields the protein CASDHRRELFF. The full variable domain, its missing parts supplied by reference TRBV12-5 and TRBJ1-4, is DARVTQTPRHKVTEMGQEVTMRCQPILGHNTVFWYRQTMMQGLELLAYFRNRAPLDDSGMPKDRFSAEMPDATLATLKIQPSEPRDSAVYFCASDHRRELFFGSGTQLSVL.

The chain has TRBV30 and TRBJ1-1; TRBD1 matches 8 bases. The CDR3 is 11 amino acids. Looked up from germline, CDR1 is GTSNPN and CDR2 is SVGIG (reference sequence). The trim removed 7 bases at V and 10 bases at J, leaving 8 bases unmatched. CDR3 amino acids: CASRQGYVAFF. Here the CDR3 DNA reads TGTGCCTCCCGACAGGGGTATGTAGCTTTCTTT.

This rearrangement joins TRBV6-6 to TRBJ2-5, with D tentatively TRBD1 (5 bases). The CDR3 is made up of 11 amino acids. V was pared by 6 bases and J by 5 bases, with 7 bases between. Germline CDR1 is MNHNY and CDR2 is SVGAGI (reference sequence). Here the CDR3 reads CASSRAETQYF. The CDR3 DNA follows: TGTGCCAGCAGCAGGGCGGAGACCCAGTACTTC.

The chain joins TRBV12-5 to TRBJ1-1; D may be TRBD1 (6 bases). Looked up from germline, CDR1 is LGHNT and CDR2 is FRNRAP. Trimming took 3 bases from V and 0 from J, leaving 8 bases between them. The CDR3 length is 14 residues. CDR3 nucleotides: TGTGCTAGTGGTTTATCAGGGGTGAACACTGAAGCTTTCTTT. Translated, it gives CASGLSGVNTEAFF.

This clone was found a few times. The chain has TRBV27 and TRBJ2-3; TRBD2 is a possible D gene (5 bases). V lost 2 bases, J lost 3 bases, and 6 bases lay in between. Per germline, CDR1 MNHEY and CDR2 SMNVEV (reference sequence). The CDR3 spans 13 residues. The CDR3 sequence: CASSLRRTDTQYF. The CDR3 DNA follows: TGTGCCAGCAGTTTAAGGAGGACAGATACGCAGTATTTT.

The chain links TRBV6-5 to TRBJ2-7, with a weak D call TRBD1 (6 bases). The ends were cut back, 0 bases at V and 4 bases at J, with 13 bases in the middle. The CDR3 extends over 15 amino acids. CDR1 is MNHEY and CDR2 is SVGAGI in the germline V gene. CDR3 in amino acids: CASSYSTVGAYEQYF. The CDR3 nucleotides are TGTGCCAGCAGTTACTCAACGGTGGGGGCGTACGAGCAGTACTTC.

The chain is built from TRBV7-8 and TRBJ2-7; D might be TRBD1 (5 bases). Germline values: CDR1 SGHVS, CDR2 FQNEAQ. The V end was cut by 7 bases, the J end by 4 bases, with 17 bases between. The CDR3 covers 14 residues. The CDR3 sequence: CASTLNTGAYEQYF. The CDR3 DNA sequence: TGTGCCAGCACCCTCAATACTGGGGCTTACGAGCAGTACTTC.

This chain links TRBV2 with TRBJ2-2, with TRBD1 matching over 7 bases. CDR1 and CDR2 (germline): SNHLY, FYNNEI. V dropped 7 bases and J dropped 3; count of bases not matched to a gene: 11. The CDR3 sequence is 16 residues long. The CDR3 nucleotides are TGTGCCAGCACTACCCAAGGGGGCCGGGACACCGGGGAGCTGTTTTTT. As protein: CASTTQGGRDTGELFF. Complete variable domain (other parts from reference TRBV2 and TRBJ2-2): EPEVTQTPSHQVTQMGQEVILRCVPISNHLYFYWYRQILGQKVEFLVSFYNNEISEKSEIFDDQFSVERPDGSNFTLKIRSTKLEDSAMYFCASTTQGGRDTGELFFGEGSRLTVL.

The chain has TRBV2 and TRBJ1-6, with 8 bases fitting TRBD1. J was trimmed by 7 bases and V by 10 bases; bases with no gene match: 12. CDR1 is SNHLY, CDR2 FYNNEI, per germline. This CDR3 comprises 15 residues. CDR3: CATRAGTGFNSPLHF. CDR3 sequence (DNA): TGTGCCACCCGAGCCGGGACAGGATTCAATTCACCCCTCCACTTT.

This sequence joins TRBV5-1 and TRBJ2-5, with 7 bases that match TRBD2. The germline V gene encodes CDR1 SGHRS and CDR2 YFSETQ. Trimming at V came to 2 bases and at J to 2 bases, leaving 6 bases not matched to a gene. The CDR3 consists of 15 residues. The CDR3, as DNA: TGCGCCAGCAGCTTCGGGGGGTATCATCAAGAGACCCAGTACTTC. Its protein is CASSFGGYHQETQYF.

This rearrangement joins TRBV2 to TRBJ2-1; the match to TRBD2 covers 10 bases. CDR1 is SNHLY and CDR2 is FYNNEI in the germline V gene. This CDR3 is built from 15 residues. Losses at the gene ends were 6 bases for V and 3 bases for J; bases not matched to a gene: 5. The CDR3 is CASRPGTSDYNEQFF. The CDR3 region has the DNA TGTGCCAGCAGGCCCGGGACTAGCGACTACAATGAGCAGTTCTTC. Together with reference TRBV2 and TRBJ2-1, the CDR3 gives the full variable domain: EPEVTQTPSHQVTQMGQEVILRCVPISNHLYFYWYRQILGQKVEFLVSFYNNEISEKSEIFDDQFSVERPDGSNFTLKIRSTKLEDSAMYFCASRPGTSDYNEQFFGPGTRLTVL.

The chain links TRBV5-1 to TRBJ2-3, with D possibly being TRBD2 (5 bases). Germline V gene lookup returns CDR1 SGHRS and CDR2 YFSETQ. This CDR3 spans 13 amino acids. Between the trimmed V and J ends, which lost 1 base and 6 bases, there was a span of 9 bases. The CDR3 spells CASSLSGEDTQYF. The CDR3 bases are TGCGCCAGCAGCTTGTCTGGGGAGGATACGCAGTATTTT.

The V gene is TRBV5-1, the J gene TRBJ1-4, with 11 bases identical to TRBD1. The CDR3 runs to 17 residues. The V and J ends lost 2 bases and 7 bases, in that order; junction bases with no gene match: 10. The germline gives CDR1 SGHRS, CDR2 YFSETQ. The CDR3 DNA sequence: TGCGCCAGCAGCTTTTCGGGACAGGGGGGTTCCGGTGAAAAACTGTTTTTT. Translated: CASSFSGQGGSGEKLFF.

This clone has a handful of counts. The V gene is TRBV7-3, the J gene TRBJ2-3; D is possibly TRBD2 (6 bases). Germline assignment: CDR1 SGHTA and CDR2 FQGTGA. V was clipped by 5 bases and J by 1 base, with 13 bases between them. This CDR3 comprises 15 residues. CDR3 nucleotides: TGTGCCAGCAGCCCAGCGGGTTCCCGCACAGATACGCAGTATTTT. This gives the protein CASSPAGSRTDTQYF.

V is TRBV14 and J is TRBJ2-7, with no clear D. Trimming left V 1 base short and J 3 bases short, with 13 bases between. CDR1 is SGHDN, CDR2 FVKESK, per germline. The CDR3 has 15 residues. This CDR3 is CASSQGLAVVYEQYF. CDR3 in DNA: TGTGCCAGCAGCCAAGGTTTGGCGGTAGTCTACGAGCAGTACTTC.

The DNA for the CDR3 is TGTGCCAGCAGTTTGCAGTACAATCAGCCCCAGCATTTT. This codes for CASSLQYNQPQHF. The rearrangement links TRBV27 to TRBJ1-5; unclear D gene. Germline V gene data show CDR1 as MNHEY and CDR2 as SMNVEV (reference sequence). Deletions cut 3 bases from V and 3 bases from J, with 6 bases between. This CDR3 is built from 13 residues.

V usage is TRBV5-1 and J usage is TRBJ2-3; D may be TRBD2 (6 bases). CDR3 size: 14 residues. CDR1 and CDR2 (germline): SGHRS, YFSETQ. Trimming stripped 5 bases from V and 2 bases from J, with 12 bases between. The CDR3 DNA reads as TGCGCCAGCAGTATTAGCGGATACACAGATACGCAGTATTTT. Translating gives CASSISGYTDTQYF.

This clone was seen only once. In DNA form, the CDR3 reads TGTGCCAGCAGCCCCATTTCTAGCGGGGGGGCAGTCACCGGGGAGCTGTTTTTT. Encoded protein: CASSPISSGGAVTGELFF. The chain links TRBV7-2 to TRBJ2-2, with 12 bases fitting TRBD2. Germline lookup yields CDR1 SGHTA and CDR2 FQGNSA. V shed 5 bases and J 4 bases; nucleotides not matched to a gene: 11. This CDR3 has 18 amino acids.

This chain uses TRBV6-5 with TRBJ1-1; D unresolved. The CDR3 runs to 13 residues. Trimming took 0 bases from V and 2 from J, leaving 4 bases between them. CDR1 and CDR2 from the germline V gene are MNHEY and SVGAGI. CDR3 residues: CASSYSLNTEAFF. The CDR3 DNA reads as TGTGCCAGCAGTTACTCCCTCAACACTGAAGCTTTCTTT.

The V call is TRBV11-2, the J call TRBJ2-2; D may be TRBD1 (5 bases). The length of the CDR3 is 14 residues. V lost 3 bases, J lost 4 bases, and 9 bases lay in between. The germline gives CDR1 SGHAT, CDR2 FQNNGV. This CDR3 reads CASSLSGPTGELFF. In DNA, the CDR3 is TGTGCCAGCAGCTTGTCAGGGCCCACCGGGGAGCTGTTTTTT.

This clone has just a few counts. CDR3 sequence reads: CASSLEVAGYNEQFF. CDR3 sequence (DNA): TGTGCCAGCAGCTTAGAGGTAGCGGGGTACAATGAGCAGTTCTTC. The chain carries TRBV7-2 and TRBJ2-1; 8 bases map to TRBD2. The CDR3 is 15 residues long. Trimming took 1 base from V and 4 from J; bases not matched to a gene: 3. The germline V gene has CDR1 SGHTA and CDR2 FQGNSA.

V and J are TRBV7-2 and TRBJ2-6; no definite D call. Trimming took off 10 bases at V and 2 bases at J, with 6 bases between the two ends. Germline lookup yields CDR1 SGHTA and CDR2 FQGNSA. The CDR3 has 12 amino acids. CDR3 DNA sequence: TGTGCCATTAGTGCTGGGGCCAACGTCCTGACTTTC. Translating gives CAISAGANVLTF.

The V and J genes are TRBV19 and TRBJ1-1, with a tentative D call TRBD1 (6 bases). Germline CDR1 reads LNHDA; CDR2 reads SQIVND (reference sequence). V was trimmed by 6 bases and J by 4 bases, leaving 15 bases between them. The CDR3 extends over 14 amino acids. The CDR3 region is CASRFGGEGTEAFF. CDR3 nucleotides: TGTGCCAGTAGGTTTGGGGGCGAGGGCACTGAAGCTTTCTTT.

This clone has a handful of counts. This rearrangement joins TRBV9 to TRBJ1-3; no clear D gene. Germline loops: CDR1 SGDLS, CDR2 YYNGEE. The CDR3 sequence is 15 residues long. Trimming shortened V by 0 bases and J by 4 bases, and 11 bases separated the two germline ends. CDR3 bases: TGTGCCAGCAGCGTAGAAGCTCCCCAAGGAAACACCATATATTTT. It is translated as CASSVEAPQGNTIYF. The full variable domain, its missing parts supplied by reference TRBV9 and TRBJ1-3, is DSGVTQTPKHLITATGQRVTLRCSPRSGDLSVYWYQQSLDQGLQFLIQYYNGEERAKGNILERFSAQQFPDLHSELNLSSLELGDSALYFCASSVEAPQGNTIYFGEGSWLTVV.

CDR3 loop: CASSPQEQGYNEQFF. CDR3 nucleotides: TGTGCCAGCTCACCACAAGAACAGGGCTACAATGAGCAGTTCTTC. The V call is TRBV18, the J call TRBJ2-1, with D possibly being TRBD1 (6 bases). CDR3 length: 15 residues. The ends were cut back, 1 base at V and 3 bases at J, with 10 bases in the middle. Looked up from germline, CDR1 is KGHSH and CDR2 is LQKENI.